This entry features one TCR beta chain sequence. What it binds is not known. The use of a sample-barcoded 5' primer and a J-beta primer mix characterized a second PCR of roughly 7 to 11 cycles. No fewer than 2.5 million CDR3-containing paired-end reads came from each sample. TCRdb reprocessed the 5' RACE reads with MiXCR, giving one entry per CDR3 protein. The sample lists about 680,000 distinct CDR3 sequences, around 49% occurring once. The data originate from a study of blood T cells in healthy people across ages. Study outcomes and limitations: PBMC samples, being unsorted, prevented any conclusive comparison of naive and antigen-experienced cells. A greater number of naive CD4+ cells and higher diversity distinguished long-lived donors from aged donors. Per million T cells, TCR beta diversity dropped roughly linearly as age increased.

This CDR3 comprises 12 residues. The germline gives CDR1 MNHEY, CDR2 SMNVEV (reference sequence). V was trimmed by 9 bases and J by 1 base, leaving 7 bases between them. The chain employs TRBV27 and TRBJ2-1; D ambiguous. This TCR was sampled from a woman aged 60-70 years in good health. The source material was blood. CDR3 bases: TGTGCCAGTCTGGGATCCTACAATGAGCAGTTCTTC. Translating gives CASLGSYNEQFF.